One sample yielded the 27 T cell receptor beta chains listed below, sequenced in a study of T cell responses to AZD1222 COVID-19 vaccine. Libraries were prepared by immunoSEQ multiplex PCR; TCRdb keeps only in-frame clonotypes and omits some of them. The sample holds over 150,000 clones, 80% to 90% seen once. Sequenced material: peripheral blood, taken on day 0 of AZD1222 vaccination. Receptors were obtained from an adult in good health.

The rearrangement links TRBV27 to TRBJ1-5; 8 bases are shared with TRBD1. CDR1 MNHEY and CDR2 SMNVEV come from the germline V gene (reference sequence). The CDR3 runs to 14 residues. Unmatched junction bases numbered 7, after V lost 5 bases and J lost 7 bases. The CDR3 DNA reads as TGTGCCAGCAGTCCTCAGGGGGCACAACAGCCCCAGCATTTT. Its protein is CASSPQGAQQPQHF.

This clone occurred once. The chain carries TRBV27 and TRBJ1-1, with D unresolved. V was trimmed by 3 bases and J by 5 bases, leaving 13 bases between them. The CDR3 is made up of 14 amino acids. Per germline, CDR1 MNHEY and CDR2 SMNVEV (reference sequence). CDR3 in DNA: TGTGCCAGCAGTTTCTCAGGTTTGGGGACTGAAGCTTTCTTT. It yields the protein CASSFSGLGTEAFF.

The gene calls are TRBV5-1 and TRBJ2-1; 9 nucleotides agree with TRBD1. J lost 8 bases, V lost 4 bases, and 7 bases had no gene match. The CDR3 has 14 amino acids. The germline gives CDR1 SGHRS, CDR2 YFSETQ. The CDR3 loop is CASSVGQGGYEQFF. In DNA form, the CDR3 reads TGCGCCAGCAGCGTGGGACAGGGAGGTTATGAGCAGTTCTTC.

The gene calls are TRBV6-2 or TRBV6-3 and TRBJ1-3; D not certain. Trimming cost V 1 base and J 1 base, with 2 bases left between them. Germline V gives CDR1 MNHEY, CDR2 SVGEGT. This CDR3 has 13 amino acids. CDR3 sequence reads: CASSYLSGNTIYF. The CDR3 DNA reads as TGTGCCAGCAGTTACTTGTCTGGAAACACCATATATTTT.

This rearrangement joins TRBV18 to TRBJ2-7; TRBD1 agrees at 9 bases. The CDR3 is made up of 15 amino acids. Looked up from germline, CDR1 is KGHSH and CDR2 is LQKENI. V lost 3 bases, J lost 0 bases, and 3 bases stayed unmatched. The CDR3 loop reads CASSPGQGTSYEQYF. The CDR3 DNA is TGTGCCAGCTCACCTGGACAGGGGACCTCCTACGAGCAGTACTTC.

A few counts support this clone. The chain uses TRBV13 and TRBJ1-1; D unresolved. Trimming cost V 5 bases and J 12 bases, with 19 bases left between them. Germline CDR1 is PRHDT and CDR2 is FYEKMQ (reference sequence). The length of the CDR3 is 13 residues. The CDR3 protein is CASSLGHSRRTFF. In nucleotides, the CDR3 is TGTGCCAGCAGCCTGGGCCACAGCCGAAGAACTTTCTTT.

The table lists this clone with a count of one. The CDR3 here is CASSLLSGTNTGELFF. For the CDR3, the DNA is TGCGCCAGCAGCTTGCTTAGCGGAACGAACACCGGGGAGCTGTTTTTT. The J gene is TRBJ2-2, the V gene TRBV5-1; tentatively, D is TRBD2 (6 bases). CDR1 is SGHRS, CDR2 YFSETQ, per germline. V gave up 1 base and J gave up 0 bases, with 10 bases separating them. CDR3 size: 16 residues.

This chain joins TRBV28 and TRBJ2-7; perhaps TRBD1 as D (5 bases). Per the germline V gene, CDR1 is MDHEN and CDR2 is SYDVKM. V was trimmed by 3 bases and J by 6 bases, leaving 15 bases between them. The CDR3 is made up of 14 amino acids. CDR3 sequence reads: CASSLERMGREQYF. The CDR3 DNA sequence: TGTGCCAGCAGTTTGGAGAGGATGGGGCGCGAGCAGTACTTC.

The chain is built from TRBV3-1 (or the pseudogene TRBV3-2) and TRBJ1-6; 7 bases are a match to TRBD1. The CDR3 consists of 13 residues. The V and J ends lost 10 bases and 7 bases, in that order; junction bases with no gene match: 7. Looked up from germline, CDR1 is LGHDT and CDR2 is YNNKEL (reference sequence). CDR3: CATERDRNSPLHF. The CDR3 DNA sequence: TGTGCCACTGAAAGGGACAGAAATTCACCCCTCCACTTT.

V usage is TRBV5-1 and J usage is TRBJ2-3, with 8 nucleotides matching TRBD2. The length of the CDR3 is 16 residues. The germline V gene encodes CDR1 SGHRS and CDR2 YFSETQ. With V trimmed by 4 bases and J by 2 bases, 9 bases remained unmatched. The CDR3 here is CASSLPGGRITDTQYF. CDR3 in DNA: TGCGCCAGCAGCCTCCCTGGCGGGAGGATCACAGATACGCAGTATTTT.

This clone was picked up a small number of times. This chain links TRBV30 with TRBJ1-2; D uncertain. The V end lost 5 bases, the J end lost 5 bases, and 12 bases lay between the germline ends. The CDR3 covers 12 residues. Germline V gene lookup returns CDR1 GTSNPN and CDR2 SVGIG (reference sequence). In DNA, the CDR3 is TGTGCCTGGGACCGCTCTCATTATGGCTACACCTTC. This encodes CAWDRSHYGYTF.

The chain uses TRBV6-5 and TRBJ1-3; TRBD1 might be the D (6 bases). V was trimmed by 6 bases and J by 0 bases, leaving 9 bases between them. In germline, CDR1 is MNHEY, CDR2 SVGAGI. The CDR3 extends over 14 amino acids. CDR3: CASRTGISGNTIYF. The CDR3 DNA sequence: TGTGCCAGCAGAACAGGGATCTCTGGAAACACCATATATTTT.

The V call is TRBV11-2, the J call TRBJ2-5; 12 bases line up with TRBD2. Trimming at V came to 3 bases and at J to 7 bases, leaving 12 bases not matched to a gene. The CDR3 loop spans 17 amino acids. The germline CDR1 and CDR2 sequences are SGHAT and FQNNGV. CDR3 in amino acids: CASSLDLAGGASGTQYF. CDR3 in DNA: TGTGCCAGCAGCTTGGACCTAGCGGGGGGGGCTTCTGGGACCCAGTACTTC.

This clone was seen just once. The chain combines TRBV19 with TRBJ2-7, with TRBD2 identical over 7 bases. This CDR3 has 12 amino acids. Trimming cost V 5 bases and J 4 bases; bases outside gene matches: 2. The germline V gene has CDR1 LNHDA and CDR2 SQIVND (reference sequence). The CDR3 loop reads CASSPRGYEQYF. The CDR3 DNA reads TGTGCCAGTAGTCCGCGGGGGTACGAGCAGTACTTC.

This clone is a singleton in its sample. V gene TRBV5-1 combines with J gene TRBJ1-6, with TRBD1 matching 7 bases. The CDR3 is made up of 14 amino acids. J lost 9 bases, V lost 5 bases, and 8 bases had no gene match. Germline V gives CDR1 SGHRS, CDR2 YFSETQ. CDR3 DNA: TGCGCCAGCAGATATGACAGGGACCTTTCACCCCTCCACTTT. Its protein is CASRYDRDLSPLHF.

The V and J genes are TRBV7-9 and TRBJ2-5; no clear D gene. The CDR3 runs 14 residues. V was trimmed by 4 bases and J by 0 bases, leaving 9 bases between them. Germline V gene lookup returns CDR1 SEHNR and CDR2 FQNEAQ (reference sequence). CDR3 coding DNA: TGTGCCAGCAGCTCCTTTATGTACCAAGAGACCCAGTACTTC. The encoded protein is CASSSFMYQETQYF.

The chain has TRBV5-6 and TRBJ1-2; D not resolved. Germline values: CDR1 SGHDT, CDR2 YYEEEE. Trimming cost V 5 bases and J 7 bases, with 12 bases left between them. There are 12 residues in the CDR3. The CDR3 region is CASSPRLGGYTF. The CDR3, as DNA: TGTGCCAGCAGTCCCCGTCTGGGTGGCTACACCTTC.

The J gene is TRBJ1-6, the V gene TRBV11-2; TRBD1 matches 7 bases. CDR1 and CDR2 from the germline V gene are SGHAT and FQNNGV. This CDR3 contains 14 residues. V lost 3 bases, J lost 7 bases, and 3 bases stayed unmatched. The DNA of the CDR3 is TGTGCCAGCAGCTTGACAGGGACCAATTCACCCCTCCACTTT. Amino acids: CASSLTGTNSPLHF.

The chain combines TRBV27 with TRBJ2-6; D uncertain. The CDR3 consists of 14 residues. Per germline, CDR1 MNHEY and CDR2 SMNVEV (reference sequence). V dropped 5 bases and J dropped 1 base, with 6 bases sitting between them. The CDR3 reads CASSGRSGANVLTF. Here the CDR3 DNA reads TGTGCCAGCAGTGGCAGGTCTGGGGCCAACGTCCTGACTTTC.

The chain joins TRBV5-4 to TRBJ2-7, with D uncertain. With 2 bases removed from V and 2 bases from J, the gap between germline ends came to 5 bases. This CDR3 comprises 12 residues. In germline, CDR1 is SGHNT, CDR2 YYREEE (reference sequence). This CDR3 reads CASSFDAYEQYF. CDR3 DNA: TGTGCCAGCAGCTTTGACGCCTACGAGCAGTACTTC.

CDR3 protein: CASSYSTGVNQPQHF. The CDR3 DNA sequence: TGTGCCAGCAGTTACTCTACAGGGGTCAATCAGCCCCAGCATTTT. J is TRBJ1-5 and V is TRBV6-5, with TRBD1 identical over 7 bases. This CDR3 has 15 amino acids. Germline values: CDR1 MNHEY, CDR2 SVGAGI. V shed 0 bases and J 3 bases; nucleotides not matched to a gene: 2.

This chain joins TRBV10-2 and TRBJ2-2; the D gene is possibly TRBD1 (5 bases). This CDR3 is built from 14 residues. The germline V gene encodes CDR1 WSHSY and CDR2 SAAADI. Trimming cost V 5 bases and J 1 base, with 8 bases left between them. CDR3 amino acids: CASSPRVNTGELFF. The CDR3 nucleotides read TGCGCCAGCAGTCCCAGGGTGAACACCGGGGAGCTGTTTTTT.

CDR3 region: CAISEGLSGNTIYF. DNA of the CDR3: TGTGCCATCAGTGAGGGGTTATCTGGAAACACCATATATTTT. The gene calls are TRBV10-3 and TRBJ1-3; D not certain. This CDR3 region has 14 residues. Trimming stripped 2 bases from V and 1 base from J, with 6 bases between. Germline CDR1 ENHRY, CDR2 SYGVKD.

This chain uses TRBV19 with TRBJ2-7; 7 bases are a match to TRBD2. This CDR3 is built from 14 residues. CDR1 is LNHDA and CDR2 is SQIVND in the germline V gene (reference sequence). J gave up 2 bases and V 5 bases, and 6 bases lay outside the gene matches. This chain's CDR3 is CASSRDYRTYEQYF. CDR3 bases: TGTGCCAGTAGTCGGGACTACCGAACCTACGAGCAGTACTTC.

The rearrangement uses TRBV7-3 and TRBJ1-1; TRBD1 matches 8 bases. The CDR3 spans 15 residues. V was pared by 4 bases and J by 1 base, with 5 bases of the junction left unmatched. Germline V gives CDR1 SGHTA, CDR2 FQGTGA. The CDR3 DNA reads as TGTGCCAGCAGCTCGCAGGGGGCGTCGAACACTGAAGCTTTCTTT. It is translated as CASSSQGASNTEAFF. Full variable domain (rest looked up from reference TRBV7-3 and TRBJ1-1): GAGVSQTPSNKVTEKGKYVELRCDPISGHTALYWYRQSLGQGPEFLIYFQGTGAADDSGLPNDRFFAVRPEGSVSTLKIQRTERGDSAVYLCASSSQGASNTEAFFGQGTRLTVV.

CDR3 region: CATYTGATYNEQFF. DNA of the CDR3: TGTGCCACCTATACAGGGGCCACCTACAATGAGCAGTTCTTC. This sequence joins TRBV10-3 and TRBJ2-1, with 7 bases aligning to TRBD1. V was pared by 10 bases and J by 2 bases, with 8 bases of the junction left unmatched. In germline, CDR1 is ENHRY, CDR2 SYGVKD. The CDR3 contains 14 residues.

The gene calls are TRBV24-1 and TRBJ2-7; D is ambiguous. Trimming removed 2 bases at V and 8 bases at J, with 9 bases between. The CDR3 is 12 residues long. CDR1 and CDR2 (germline): KGHDR, SFDVKD. This chain's CDR3 is CATSDSRLQQYF. The CDR3 DNA reads as TGTGCCACCAGTGATTCGAGACTCCAGCAGTACTTC.